Reported below is one T cell receptor beta chain. Its antigen is not identified. The data were obtained in a study of cytomegalovirus exposure and HLA in healthy donors. This CDR3 is built from 14 residues. Trimming took 7 bases from V and 7 from J; bases not matched to a gene: 11. From germline, CDR1 is MNHNS and CDR2 SASEGT. Sequenced by immunoSEQ multiplex PCR; TCRdb stores in-frame clones only, minus some. The profile shows more than 250,000 clones, 75% to 90% of them singletons. Study-level results: That first-cohort TCR clusters tended to co-occur in the approximately 110 validation repertoires was found in a later analysis. 150 or so TCR beta chains were listed as cytomegalovirus-associated.

The TCR comes from a woman younger than 30 in good health and CMV-seronegative. This chain uses TRBV6-1 with TRBJ2-7, with 9 bases aligning to TRBD2. The sample comprised PBMCs. CDR3 DNA sequence: TGTGCCAGCATTCTGAGTAGCGGGAGCCGGGAGCAGTACTTC. It specifies CASILSSGSREQYF.